This entry features one TCR beta chain sequence. Its antigen is not identified. This entry comes from a study of siplizumab effects on memory and regulatory T cells. Study-wide points: Alloreactive sequences whose origin lay in unstimulated CD4+ memory cells were significantly reduced by siplizumab. Naive or memory phenotype assignment was not possible for roughly 75-96% of proliferating CD4+ or CD8+ clones. Researchers could map only a minor fraction of alloreactive clones to unstimulated subsets. Unstimulated naive T cells seemed to show more diversity than memory cells did, and they also seemed to be among the major contributors to the alloresponse.

This CDR3 is 15 amino acids long. Germline V gene data show CDR1 as MNHEY and CDR2 as SVGAGI. V lost 6 bases to trimming and J lost 4 bases; unmatched junction nucleotides: 7. The data were produced by immunoSEQ multiplex PCR, yet TCRdb's version contains in-frame clones alone and is incomplete. Of about 100,000 clones listed, roughly 93% are singletons. The sample was non-Treg CD4+ T cells sorted from blood. The J gene is TRBJ1-1, the V gene TRBV6-5, with 11 bases matching TRBD1. The TCR comes from a human donor in good health. The CDR3 DNA reads as TGTGCCAGCAGAGCCGGACAGGGGGCGGGCACTGAAGCTTTCTTT. Protein product: CASRAGQGAGTEAFF.